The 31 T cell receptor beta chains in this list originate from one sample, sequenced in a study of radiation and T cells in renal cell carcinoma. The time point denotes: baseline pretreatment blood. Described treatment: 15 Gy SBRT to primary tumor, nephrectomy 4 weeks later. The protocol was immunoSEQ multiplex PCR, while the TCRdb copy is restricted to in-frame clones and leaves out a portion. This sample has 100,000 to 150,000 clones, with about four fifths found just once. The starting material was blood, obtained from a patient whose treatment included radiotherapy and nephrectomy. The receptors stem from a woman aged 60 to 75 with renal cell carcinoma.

The CDR3 protein is CASSYTDTEAFF. The DNA of the CDR3 is TGTGCCAGCAGTTATACGGACACTGAAGCTTTCTTT. V usage is TRBV6-5 and J usage is TRBJ1-1; D uncertain. The CDR3 loop spans 12 amino acids. Germline V gene lookup returns CDR1 MNHEY and CDR2 SVGAGI. The V end was cut by 3 bases, the J end by 3 bases, with 5 bases between.

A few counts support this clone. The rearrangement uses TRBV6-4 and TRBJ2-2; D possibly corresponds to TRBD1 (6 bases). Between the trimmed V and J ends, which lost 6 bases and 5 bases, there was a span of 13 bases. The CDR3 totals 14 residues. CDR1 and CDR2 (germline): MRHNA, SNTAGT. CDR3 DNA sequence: TGTGCCAGCAGACAGGACGGACAGACCGGGGAGCTGTTTTTT. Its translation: CASRQDGQTGELFF.

The CDR3 loop reads CASSFEGTVTNEQFF. For the CDR3, the DNA is TGCGCCAGCAGCTTCGAGGGGACAGTCACCAATGAGCAGTTCTTC. The rearrangement joins TRBV5-1 to TRBJ2-1; 7 nucleotides line up with TRBD1. Germline V CDR1 and CDR2: SGHRS, YFSETQ. This CDR3 has 15 amino acids. After removal of 2 bases from V and 6 bases from J, the junction contained 8 bases not matched to a gene.

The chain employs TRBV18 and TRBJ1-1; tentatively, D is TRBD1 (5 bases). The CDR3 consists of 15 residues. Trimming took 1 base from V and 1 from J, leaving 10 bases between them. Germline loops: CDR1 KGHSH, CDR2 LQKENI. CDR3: CASSPRTGPNTEAFF. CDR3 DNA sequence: TGTGCCAGCTCACCACGCACAGGTCCGAACACTGAAGCTTTCTTT.

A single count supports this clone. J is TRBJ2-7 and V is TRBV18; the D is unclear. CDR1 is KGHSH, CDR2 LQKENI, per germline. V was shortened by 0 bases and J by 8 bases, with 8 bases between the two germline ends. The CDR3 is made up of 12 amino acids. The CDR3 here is CASSPPSWQQYF. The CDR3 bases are TGTGCCAGCTCACCACCGAGTTGGCAGCAGTACTTC. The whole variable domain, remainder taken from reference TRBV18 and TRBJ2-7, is NAGVMQNPRHLVRRRGQEARLRCSPMKGHSHVYWYRQLPEEGLKFMVYLQKENIIDESGMPKERFSAEFPKEGPSILRIQQVVRGDSAAYFCASSPPSWQQYFGPGTRLTVT.

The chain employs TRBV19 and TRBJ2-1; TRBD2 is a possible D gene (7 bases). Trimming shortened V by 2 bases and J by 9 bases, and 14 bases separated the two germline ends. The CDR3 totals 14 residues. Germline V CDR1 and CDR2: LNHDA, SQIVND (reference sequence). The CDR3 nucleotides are TGTGCCAGTAGTATAATGGGGGGGCCCTTTGAGCAGTTCTTC. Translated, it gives CASSIMGGPFEQFF.

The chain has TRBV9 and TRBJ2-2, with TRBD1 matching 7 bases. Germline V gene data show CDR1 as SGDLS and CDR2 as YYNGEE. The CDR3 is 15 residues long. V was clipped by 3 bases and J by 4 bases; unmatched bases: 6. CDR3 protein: CASSADRVSTGELFF. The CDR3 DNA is TGTGCCAGCAGCGCTGACAGGGTAAGCACCGGGGAGCTGTTTTTT.

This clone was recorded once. The DNA of the CDR3 is TGTGCCAGCAGTTCCCCTGAGAACTACGAGCAGTACTTC. Residues: CASSSPENYEQYF. The chain employs TRBV6-6 and TRBJ2-7; D is undetermined. Germline V gives CDR1 MNHNY, CDR2 SVGAGI (reference sequence). The V gene lost 4 bases and the J gene lost 3 bases, with 10 bases spanning the gap. The CDR3 totals 13 residues.

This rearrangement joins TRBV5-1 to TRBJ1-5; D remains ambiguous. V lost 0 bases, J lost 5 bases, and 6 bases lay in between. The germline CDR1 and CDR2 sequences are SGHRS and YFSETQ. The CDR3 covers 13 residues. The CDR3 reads CASSLGADQPQHF. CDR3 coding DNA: TGCGCCAGCAGCTTGGGGGCGGATCAGCCCCAGCATTTT.

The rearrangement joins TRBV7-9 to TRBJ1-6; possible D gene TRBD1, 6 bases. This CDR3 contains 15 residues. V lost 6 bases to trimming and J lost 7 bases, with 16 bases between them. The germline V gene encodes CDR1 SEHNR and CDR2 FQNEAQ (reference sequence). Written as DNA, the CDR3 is TGTGCCAGCAGTCCCGCCCGACAGGAAAATTCACCCCTCCACTTT. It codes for CASSPARQENSPLHF.

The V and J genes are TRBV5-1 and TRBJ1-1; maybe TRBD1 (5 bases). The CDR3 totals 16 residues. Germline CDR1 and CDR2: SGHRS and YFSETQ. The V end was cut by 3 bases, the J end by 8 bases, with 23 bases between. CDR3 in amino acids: CASSSLPSGAGEEAFF. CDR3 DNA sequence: TGCGCCAGCAGCTCGCTCCCCAGTGGGGCCGGGGAAGAAGCTTTCTTT.

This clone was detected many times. CDR3 residues: CASIRTLDRWETQYF. The CDR3, as DNA: TGTGCCAGCATCAGGACCCTCGACAGGTGGGAGACCCAGTACTTC. The chain uses TRBV6-1 and TRBJ2-5; possibly TRBD1 for D (6 bases). The CDR3 totals 15 residues. Trimming left V 7 bases short and J 5 bases short, with 20 bases between. Germline V gene lookup returns CDR1 MNHNS and CDR2 SASEGT.

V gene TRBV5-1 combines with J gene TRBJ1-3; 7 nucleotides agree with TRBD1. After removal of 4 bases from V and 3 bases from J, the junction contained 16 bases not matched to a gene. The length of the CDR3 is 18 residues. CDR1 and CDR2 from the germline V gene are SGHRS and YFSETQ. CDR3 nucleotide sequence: TGCGCCAGCAGCCCCCGCGGGGGGACAGATAACCTTGGAAACACCATATATTTT. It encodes CASSPRGGTDNLGNTIYF.

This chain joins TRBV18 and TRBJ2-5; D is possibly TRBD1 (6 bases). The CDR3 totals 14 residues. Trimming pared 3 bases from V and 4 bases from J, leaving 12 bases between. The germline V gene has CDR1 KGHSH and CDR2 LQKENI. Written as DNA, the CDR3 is TGTGCCAGCTCACCGAACAGGGCCTCAGAGACCCAGTACTTC. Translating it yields CASSPNRASETQYF.

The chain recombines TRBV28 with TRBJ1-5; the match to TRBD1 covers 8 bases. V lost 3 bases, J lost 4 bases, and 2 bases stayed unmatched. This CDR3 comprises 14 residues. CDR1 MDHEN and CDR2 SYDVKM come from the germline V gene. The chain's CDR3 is CASSFTGGNQPQHF. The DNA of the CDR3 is TGTGCCAGCAGTTTTACAGGGGGGAATCAGCCCCAGCATTTT.

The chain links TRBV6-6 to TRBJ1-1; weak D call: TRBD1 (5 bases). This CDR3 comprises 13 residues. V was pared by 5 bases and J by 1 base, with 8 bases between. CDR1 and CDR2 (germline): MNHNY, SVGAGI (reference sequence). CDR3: CASSPQGNTEAFF. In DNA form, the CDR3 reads TGTGCCAGCAGTCCCCAGGGGAACACTGAAGCTTTCTTT.

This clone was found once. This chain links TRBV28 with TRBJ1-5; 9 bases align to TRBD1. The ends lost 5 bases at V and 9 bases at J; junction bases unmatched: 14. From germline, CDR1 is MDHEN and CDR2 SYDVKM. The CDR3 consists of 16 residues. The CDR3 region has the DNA TGTGCCAGCAGTCACGGGACAGGGAAAGTGTCGGTGCCCCAGCATTTT. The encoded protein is CASSHGTGKVSVPQHF.

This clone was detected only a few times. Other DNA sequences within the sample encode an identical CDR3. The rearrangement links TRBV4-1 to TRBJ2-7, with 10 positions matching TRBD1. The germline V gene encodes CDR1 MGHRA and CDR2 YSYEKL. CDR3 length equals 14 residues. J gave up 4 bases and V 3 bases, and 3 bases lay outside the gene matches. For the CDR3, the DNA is TGCGCCAGCAGCCACCGGGACAGGGGTTACGAGCAGTACTTC. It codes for CASSHRDRGYEQYF.

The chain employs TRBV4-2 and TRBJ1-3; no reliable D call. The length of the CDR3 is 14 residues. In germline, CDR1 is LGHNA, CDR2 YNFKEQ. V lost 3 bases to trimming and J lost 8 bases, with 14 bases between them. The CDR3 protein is CASSQRTQTDTIYF. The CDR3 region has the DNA TGTGCCAGCAGCCAGCGGACCCAAACGGACACCATATATTTT.

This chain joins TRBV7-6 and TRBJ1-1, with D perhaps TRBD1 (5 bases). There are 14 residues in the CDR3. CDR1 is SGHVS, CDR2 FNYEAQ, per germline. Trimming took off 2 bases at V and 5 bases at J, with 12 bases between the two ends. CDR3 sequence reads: CASSLLSGGTEAFF. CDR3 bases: TGTGCCAGCAGCTTATTATCGGGGGGGACTGAAGCTTTCTTT. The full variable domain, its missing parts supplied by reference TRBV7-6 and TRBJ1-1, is GAGVSQSPRYKVTKRGQDVALRCDPISGHVSLYWYRQALGQGPEFLTYFNYEAQQDKSGLPNDRFSAERPEGSISTLTIQRTEQRDSAMYRCASSLLSGGTEAFFGQGTRLTVV.

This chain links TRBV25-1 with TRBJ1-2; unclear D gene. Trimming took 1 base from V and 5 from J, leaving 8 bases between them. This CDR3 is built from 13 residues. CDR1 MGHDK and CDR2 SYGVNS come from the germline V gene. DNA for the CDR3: TGTGCCAGCAGTGAATCGGTTGGGTATGGCTACACCTTC. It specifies CASSESVGYGYTF.

CDR3 bases: TGTGCCAGCAGCAAAGGGACTAGCGGGTACGAGCAGTACTTC. Translating gives CASSKGTSGYEQYF. V and J are TRBV7-2 and TRBJ2-7; 12 nucleotides line up with TRBD2. Looked up from germline, CDR1 is SGHTA and CDR2 is FQGNSA. The V gene end was trimmed by 5 bases and the J gene end by 4 bases; junction bases not matched to a gene: 3. The CDR3 loop spans 14 amino acids.

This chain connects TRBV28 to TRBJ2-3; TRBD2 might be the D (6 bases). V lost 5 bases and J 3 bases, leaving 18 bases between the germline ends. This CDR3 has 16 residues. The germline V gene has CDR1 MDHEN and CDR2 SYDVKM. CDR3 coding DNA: TGTGCCAGCAGTCCCCCCTCCGGGAGTGGGACAGATACGCAGTATTTT. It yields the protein CASSPPSGSGTDTQYF.

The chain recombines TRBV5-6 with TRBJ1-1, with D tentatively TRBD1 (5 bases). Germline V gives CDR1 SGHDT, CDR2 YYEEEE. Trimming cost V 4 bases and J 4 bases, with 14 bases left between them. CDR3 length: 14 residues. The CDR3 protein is CASSRDVSGTEAFF. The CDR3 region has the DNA TGTGCCAGCAGCCGGGACGTTAGCGGCACTGAAGCTTTCTTT.

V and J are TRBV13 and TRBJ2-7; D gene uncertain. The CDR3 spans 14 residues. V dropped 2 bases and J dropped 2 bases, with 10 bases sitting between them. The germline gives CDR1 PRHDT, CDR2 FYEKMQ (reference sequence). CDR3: CASSLTISPYEQYF. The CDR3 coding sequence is TGTGCCAGCAGCTTAACGATTAGCCCCTACGAGCAGTACTTC.

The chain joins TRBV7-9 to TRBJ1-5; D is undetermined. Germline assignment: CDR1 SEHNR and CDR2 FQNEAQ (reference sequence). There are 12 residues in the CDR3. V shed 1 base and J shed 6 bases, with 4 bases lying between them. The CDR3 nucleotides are TGTGCCAGCAGCTTAGGCAGTCAGCCCCAGCATTTT. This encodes CASSLGSQPQHF.

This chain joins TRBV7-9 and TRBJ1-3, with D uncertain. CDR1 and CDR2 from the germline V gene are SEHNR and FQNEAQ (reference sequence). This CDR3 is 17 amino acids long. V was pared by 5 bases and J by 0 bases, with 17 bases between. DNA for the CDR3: TGTGCCAGCAGCCCCCTCGGGCGTGGCACCTCTGGAAACACCATATATTTT. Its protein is CASSPLGRGTSGNTIYF. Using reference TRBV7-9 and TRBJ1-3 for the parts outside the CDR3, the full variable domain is DTGVSQNPRHKITKRGQNVTFRCDPISEHNRLYWYRQTLGQGPEFLTYFQNEAQLEKSRLLSDRFSAERPKGSFSTLEIQRTEQGDSAMYLCASSPLGRGTSGNTIYFGEGSWLTVV.

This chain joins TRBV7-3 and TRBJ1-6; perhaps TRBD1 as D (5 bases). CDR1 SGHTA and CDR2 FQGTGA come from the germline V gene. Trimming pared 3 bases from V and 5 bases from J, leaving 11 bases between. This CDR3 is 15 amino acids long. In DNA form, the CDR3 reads TGTGCCAGCAGCTTGGCAGGGAGCAATAATTCACCCCTCCACTTT. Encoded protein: CASSLAGSNNSPLHF.

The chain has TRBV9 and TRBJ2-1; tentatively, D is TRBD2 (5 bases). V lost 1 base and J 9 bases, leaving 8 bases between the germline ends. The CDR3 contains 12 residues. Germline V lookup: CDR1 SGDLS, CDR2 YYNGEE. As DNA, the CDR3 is TGTGCCAGCAGCGTAACGGGGATTGAGCAGTTCTTC. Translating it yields CASSVTGIEQFF. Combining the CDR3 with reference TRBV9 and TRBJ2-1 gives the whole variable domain DSGVTQTPKHLITATGQRVTLRCSPRSGDLSVYWYQQSLDQGLQFLIQYYNGEERAKGNILERFSAQQFPDLHSELNLSSLELGDSALYFCASSVTGIEQFFGPGTRLTVL.

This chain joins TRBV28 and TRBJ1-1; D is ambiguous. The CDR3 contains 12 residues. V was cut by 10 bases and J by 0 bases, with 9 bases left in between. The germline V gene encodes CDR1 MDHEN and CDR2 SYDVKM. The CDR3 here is CATHFMNTEAFF. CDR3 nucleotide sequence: TGTGCCACCCACTTCATGAACACTGAAGCTTTCTTT.

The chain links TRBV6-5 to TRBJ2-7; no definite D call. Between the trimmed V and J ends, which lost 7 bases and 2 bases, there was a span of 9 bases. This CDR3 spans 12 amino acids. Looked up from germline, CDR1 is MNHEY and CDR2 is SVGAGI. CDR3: CASTDVAYEQYF. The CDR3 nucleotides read TGTGCCAGCACGGACGTAGCCTACGAGCAGTACTTC.